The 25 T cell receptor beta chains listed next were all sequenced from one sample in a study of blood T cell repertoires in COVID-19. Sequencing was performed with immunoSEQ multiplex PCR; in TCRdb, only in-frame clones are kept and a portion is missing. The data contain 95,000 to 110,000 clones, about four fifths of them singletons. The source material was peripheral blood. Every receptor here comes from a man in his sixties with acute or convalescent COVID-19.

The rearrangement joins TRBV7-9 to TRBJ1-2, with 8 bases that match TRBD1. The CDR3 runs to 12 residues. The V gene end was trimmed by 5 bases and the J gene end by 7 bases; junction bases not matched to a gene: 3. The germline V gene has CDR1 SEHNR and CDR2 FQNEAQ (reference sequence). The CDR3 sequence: CASSRTGFGYTF. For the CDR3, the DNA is TGTGCCAGCAGCCGGACAGGGTTTGGCTACACCTTC.

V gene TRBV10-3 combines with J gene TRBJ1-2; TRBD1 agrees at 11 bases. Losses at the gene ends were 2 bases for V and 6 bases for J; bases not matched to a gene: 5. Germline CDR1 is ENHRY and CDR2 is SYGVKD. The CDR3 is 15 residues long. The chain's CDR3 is CAISEPGQGVDGYTF. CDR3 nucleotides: TGTGCCATCAGTGAGCCGGGACAGGGGGTCGATGGCTACACCTTC.

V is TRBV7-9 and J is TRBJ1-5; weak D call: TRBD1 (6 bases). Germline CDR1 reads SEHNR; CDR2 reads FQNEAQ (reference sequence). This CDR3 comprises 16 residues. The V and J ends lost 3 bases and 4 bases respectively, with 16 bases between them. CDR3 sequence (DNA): TGTGCCAGCAGCTTCACCTTGACAGGTACTAATCAGCCCCAGCATTTT. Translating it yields CASSFTLTGTNQPQHF.

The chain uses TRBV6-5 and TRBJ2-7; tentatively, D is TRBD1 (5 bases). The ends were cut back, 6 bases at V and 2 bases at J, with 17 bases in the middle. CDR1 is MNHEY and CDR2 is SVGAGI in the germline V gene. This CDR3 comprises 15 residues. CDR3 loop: CASSSRRTSAYEQYF. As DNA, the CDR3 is TGTGCCAGCAGCTCACGAAGGACATCCGCCTACGAGCAGTACTTC.

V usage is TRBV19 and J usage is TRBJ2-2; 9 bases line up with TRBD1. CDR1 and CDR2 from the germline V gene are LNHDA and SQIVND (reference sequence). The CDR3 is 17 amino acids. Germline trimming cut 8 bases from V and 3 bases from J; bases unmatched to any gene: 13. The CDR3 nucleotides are TGTGCCAGTCAAACCATAAAGGACAGGGGTTACACCGGGGAGCTGTTTTTT. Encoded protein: CASQTIKDRGYTGELFF.

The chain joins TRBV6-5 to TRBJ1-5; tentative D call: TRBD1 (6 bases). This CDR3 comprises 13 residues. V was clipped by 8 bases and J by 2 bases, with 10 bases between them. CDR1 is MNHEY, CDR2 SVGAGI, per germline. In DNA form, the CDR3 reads TGTGCCAGCGGACGACAGGGCAATCAGCCCCAGCATTTT. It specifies CASGRQGNQPQHF.

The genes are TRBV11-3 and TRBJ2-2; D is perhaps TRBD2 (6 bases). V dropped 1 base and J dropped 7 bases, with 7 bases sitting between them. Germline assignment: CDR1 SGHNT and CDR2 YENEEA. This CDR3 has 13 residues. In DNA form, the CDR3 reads TGTGCCAGCAGCTTAGTGCGGGGCGGGGAGCTGTTTTTT. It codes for CASSLVRGGELFF. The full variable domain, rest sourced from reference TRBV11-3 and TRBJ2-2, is EAGVVQSPRYKIIEKKQPVAFWCNPISGHNTLYWYLQNLGQGPELLIRYENEEAVDDSQLPKDRFSAERLKGVDSTLKIQPAELGDSAVYLCASSLVRGGELFFGEGSRLTVL.

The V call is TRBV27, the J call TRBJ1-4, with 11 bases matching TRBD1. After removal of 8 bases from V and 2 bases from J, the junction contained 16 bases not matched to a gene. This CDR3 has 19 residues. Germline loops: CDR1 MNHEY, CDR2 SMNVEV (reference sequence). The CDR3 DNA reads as TGTGCCAGCGGGAGACGGACAGGGGGCGCGGGAGCCACTAATGAAAAACTGTTTTTT. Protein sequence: CASGRRTGGAGATNEKLFF.

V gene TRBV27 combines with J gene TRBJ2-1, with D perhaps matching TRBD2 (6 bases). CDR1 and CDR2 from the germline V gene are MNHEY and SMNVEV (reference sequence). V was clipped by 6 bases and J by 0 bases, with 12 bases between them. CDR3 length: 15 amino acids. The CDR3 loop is CASRRDGSSYNEQFF. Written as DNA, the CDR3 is TGTGCCAGCAGGCGTGACGGGAGCTCCTACAATGAGCAGTTCTTC.

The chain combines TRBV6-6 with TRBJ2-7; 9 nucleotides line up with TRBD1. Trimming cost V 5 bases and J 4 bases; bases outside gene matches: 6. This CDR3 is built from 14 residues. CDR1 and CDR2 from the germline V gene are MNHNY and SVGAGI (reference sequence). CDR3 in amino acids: CASSRTGEMYEQYF. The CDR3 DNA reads TGTGCCAGCAGTCGGACAGGGGAAATGTACGAGCAGTACTTC.

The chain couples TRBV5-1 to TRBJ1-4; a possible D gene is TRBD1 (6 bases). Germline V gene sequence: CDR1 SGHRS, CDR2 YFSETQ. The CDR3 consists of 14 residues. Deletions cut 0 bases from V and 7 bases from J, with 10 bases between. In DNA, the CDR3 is TGCGCCAGCAGCTTGGACAGGGTTGTTGAAAAACTGTTTTTT. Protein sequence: CASSLDRVVEKLFF.

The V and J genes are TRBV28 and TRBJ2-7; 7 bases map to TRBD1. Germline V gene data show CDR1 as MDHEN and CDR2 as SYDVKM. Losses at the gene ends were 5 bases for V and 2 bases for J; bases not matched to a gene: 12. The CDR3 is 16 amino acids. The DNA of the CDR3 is TGTGCCAGCAGTCTTGAGACAGGGCGGTCCCCCTACGAGCAGTACGTC. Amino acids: CASSLETGRSPYEQYV.

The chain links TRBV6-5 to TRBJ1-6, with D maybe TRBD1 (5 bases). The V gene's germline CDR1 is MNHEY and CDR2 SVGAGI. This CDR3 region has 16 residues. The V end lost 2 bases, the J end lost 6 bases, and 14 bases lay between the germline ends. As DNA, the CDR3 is TGTGCCAGCAGTTACCGGGACTTGGATAGTAATTCACCCCTCCACTTT. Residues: CASSYRDLDSNSPLHF.

The DNA of the CDR3 is TGTGCCAGCTCACCAGCAGCGGGTGGAGAGACCCAGTACTTC. Translating it yields CASSPAAGGETQYF. This chain uses TRBV18 with TRBJ2-5; D is perhaps TRBD2 (6 bases). This CDR3 spans 14 amino acids. V was cut by 2 bases and J by 4 bases, with 11 bases left in between. Germline CDR1 and CDR2: KGHSH and LQKENI.

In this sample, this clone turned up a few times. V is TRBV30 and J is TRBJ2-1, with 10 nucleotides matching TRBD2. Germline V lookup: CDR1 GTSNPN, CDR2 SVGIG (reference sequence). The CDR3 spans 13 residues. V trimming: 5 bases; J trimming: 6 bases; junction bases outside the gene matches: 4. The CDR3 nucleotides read TGTGCCTGGGAGCGGGAGGGATTCAATGAGCAGTTCTTC. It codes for CAWEREGFNEQFF.

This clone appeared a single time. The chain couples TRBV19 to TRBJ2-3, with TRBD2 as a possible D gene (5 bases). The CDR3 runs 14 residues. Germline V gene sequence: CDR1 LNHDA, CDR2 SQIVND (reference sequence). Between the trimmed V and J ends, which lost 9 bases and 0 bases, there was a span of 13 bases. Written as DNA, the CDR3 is TGTGCCAGCAGATGGACTGCCAGCACAGATACGCAGTATTTT. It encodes CASRWTASTDTQYF.

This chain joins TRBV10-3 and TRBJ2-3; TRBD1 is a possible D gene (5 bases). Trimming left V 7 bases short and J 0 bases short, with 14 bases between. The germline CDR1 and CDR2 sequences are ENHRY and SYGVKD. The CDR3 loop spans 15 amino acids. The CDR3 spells CAIKGQGSSTDTQYF. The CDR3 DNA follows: TGTGCCATCAAAGGGCAGGGTTCTAGCACAGATACGCAGTATTTT.

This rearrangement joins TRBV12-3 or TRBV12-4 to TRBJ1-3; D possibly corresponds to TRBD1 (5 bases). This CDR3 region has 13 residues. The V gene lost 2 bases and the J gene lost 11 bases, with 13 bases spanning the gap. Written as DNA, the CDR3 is TGTGCCAGCAGTTTAACTAACGGGGGAGCCATATATTTT. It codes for CASSLTNGGAIYF.

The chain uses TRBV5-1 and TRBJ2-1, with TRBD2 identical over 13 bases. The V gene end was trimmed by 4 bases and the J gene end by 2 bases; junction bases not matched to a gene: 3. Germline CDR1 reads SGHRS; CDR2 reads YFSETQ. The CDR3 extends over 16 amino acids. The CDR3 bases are TGCGCCAGCAGCGAAACTAGCGGGAGGGCCTACAATGAGCAGTTCTTC. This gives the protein CASSETSGRAYNEQFF.

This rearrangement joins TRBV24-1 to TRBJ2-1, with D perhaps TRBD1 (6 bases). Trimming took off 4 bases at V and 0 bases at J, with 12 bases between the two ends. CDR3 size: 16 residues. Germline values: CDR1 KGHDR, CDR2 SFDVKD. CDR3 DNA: TGTGCCACCAGTGACTCAGGGGTCCTCTCCTACAATGAGCAGTTCTTC. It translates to CATSDSGVLSYNEQFF.

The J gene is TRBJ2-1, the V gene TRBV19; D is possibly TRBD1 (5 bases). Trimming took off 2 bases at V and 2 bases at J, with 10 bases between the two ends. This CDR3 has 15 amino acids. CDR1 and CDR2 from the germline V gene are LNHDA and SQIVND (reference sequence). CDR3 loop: CASSISIRAYNEQFF. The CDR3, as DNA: TGTGCCAGTAGTATATCTATCAGGGCCTACAATGAGCAGTTCTTC.

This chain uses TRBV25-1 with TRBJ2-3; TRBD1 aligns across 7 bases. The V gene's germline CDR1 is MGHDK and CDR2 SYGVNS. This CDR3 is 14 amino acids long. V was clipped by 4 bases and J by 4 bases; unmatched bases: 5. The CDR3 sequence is CASSATGVSDTQYF. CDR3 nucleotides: TGTGCCAGCAGTGCCACAGGGGTGTCAGATACGCAGTATTTT.

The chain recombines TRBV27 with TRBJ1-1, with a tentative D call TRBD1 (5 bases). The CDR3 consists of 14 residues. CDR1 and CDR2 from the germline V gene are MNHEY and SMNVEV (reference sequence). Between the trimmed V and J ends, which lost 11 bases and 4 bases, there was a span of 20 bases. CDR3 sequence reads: CASLNGGGSTEAFF. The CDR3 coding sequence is TGTGCCTCACTTAACGGGGGGGGTAGCACTGAAGCTTTCTTT.

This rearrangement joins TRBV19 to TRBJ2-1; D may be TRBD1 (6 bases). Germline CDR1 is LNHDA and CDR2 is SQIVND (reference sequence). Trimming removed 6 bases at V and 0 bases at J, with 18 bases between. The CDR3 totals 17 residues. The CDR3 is CASRRWGQWSSYNEQFF. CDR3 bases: TGTGCCAGTAGACGTTGGGGGCAATGGAGCTCCTACAATGAGCAGTTCTTC.

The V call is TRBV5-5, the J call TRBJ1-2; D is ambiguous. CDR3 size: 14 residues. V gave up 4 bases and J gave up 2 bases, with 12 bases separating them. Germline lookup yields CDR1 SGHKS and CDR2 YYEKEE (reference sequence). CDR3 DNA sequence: TGTGCCAGCAGCCCGGGATCGGGCAACTATGGCTACACCTTC. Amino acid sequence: CASSPGSGNYGYTF. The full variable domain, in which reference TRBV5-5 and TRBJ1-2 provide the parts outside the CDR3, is DAGVTQSPTHLIKTRGQQVTLRCSPISGHKSVSWYQQVLGQGPQFIFQYYEKEERGRGNFPDRFSARQFPNYSSELNVNALLLGDSALYLCASSPGSGNYGYTFGSGTRLTVV.